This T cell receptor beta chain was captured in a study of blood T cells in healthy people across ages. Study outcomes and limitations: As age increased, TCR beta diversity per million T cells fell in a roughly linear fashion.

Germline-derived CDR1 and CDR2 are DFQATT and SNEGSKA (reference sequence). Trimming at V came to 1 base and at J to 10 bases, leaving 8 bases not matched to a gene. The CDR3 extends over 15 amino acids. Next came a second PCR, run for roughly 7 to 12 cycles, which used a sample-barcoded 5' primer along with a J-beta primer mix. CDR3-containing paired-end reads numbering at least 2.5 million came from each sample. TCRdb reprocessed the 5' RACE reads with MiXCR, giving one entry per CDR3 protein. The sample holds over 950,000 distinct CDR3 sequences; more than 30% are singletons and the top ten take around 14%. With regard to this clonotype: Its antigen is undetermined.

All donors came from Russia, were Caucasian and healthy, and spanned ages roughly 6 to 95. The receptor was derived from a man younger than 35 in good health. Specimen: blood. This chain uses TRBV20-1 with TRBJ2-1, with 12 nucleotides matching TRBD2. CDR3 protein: CSARGTSGEAQEQFF. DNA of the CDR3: TGCAGTGCTAGAGGGACTAGCGGGGAGGCGCAGGAGCAGTTCTTC.